The next 5 T cell receptor beta chains were all read from a single sample in a study of blood T cell repertoires in COVID-19. The assay was immunoSEQ multiplex PCR, and TCRdb's table has in-frame clones only and misses some. The repertoire holds some 78,000 clones, approximately 91% seen once, with approximately 12% in the top ten. Specimen: peripheral blood. The origin of the receptors is a man aged 65-85 years with active or convalescent COVID-19.

The table lists this clone with a count of one. The V call is TRBV6-2 or TRBV6-3, the J call TRBJ2-2; 7 nucleotides line up with TRBD1. Germline V gene data show CDR1 as MNHEY and CDR2 as SVGEGT. The CDR3 loop spans 18 amino acids. V dropped 5 bases and J dropped 6; count of bases not matched to a gene: 18. The CDR3 nucleotides read TGTGCCAGCAGTCACACGGACAGGATTCGATATGGGTCCGGGGAGCTGTTTTTT. Translating it yields CASSHTDRIRYGSGELFF.

This chain connects TRBV19 to TRBJ1-3, with a possible D match to TRBD1 (5 bases). This CDR3 is built from 15 residues. The V end lost 9 bases, the J end lost 0 bases, and 15 bases lay between the germline ends. CDR1 and CDR2 from the germline V gene are LNHDA and SQIVND (reference sequence). The CDR3 DNA sequence: TGTGCCAGCATACCAAACAGGCTCTCTGGAAACACCATATATTTT. It is translated as CASIPNRLSGNTIYF. Variable domain in full (rest from reference TRBV19 and TRBJ1-3): DGGITQSPKYLFRKEGQNVTLSCEQNLNHDAMYWYRQDPGQGLRLIYYSQIVNDFQKGDIAEGYSVSREKKESFPLTVTSAQKNPTAFYLCASIPNRLSGNTIYFGEGSWLTVV.

The count of this clone is one. The chain carries TRBV2 and TRBJ1-6; D gene unclear. The germline V gene has CDR1 SNHLY and CDR2 FYNNEI. Trimming shortened V by 8 bases and J by 7 bases, and 15 bases separated the two germline ends. The length of the CDR3 is 14 residues. The CDR3 reads CASPAGSANSPLHF. Written as DNA, the CDR3 is TGTGCCAGCCCAGCGGGATCCGCGAATTCACCCCTCCACTTT.

This clone has only a few counts. This chain joins TRBV4-3 and TRBJ1-5; 8 bases map to TRBD1. Germline trimming cut 2 bases from V and 8 bases from J; bases unmatched to any gene: 23. The CDR3 has 20 residues. Germline loops: CDR1 LGHNA, CDR2 YSLEER. CDR3 in DNA: TGCGCCAGCAGCCAATCCCTCTTTTTTCCAGGGGGCGGGCGCATCGAGCCCCAGCATTTT. Amino acids: CASSQSLFFPGGGRIEPQHF.

The V call is TRBV19, the J call TRBJ2-3, with 9 bases lining up with TRBD1. Germline V gene sequence: CDR1 LNHDA, CDR2 SQIVND (reference sequence). After removal of 10 bases from V and 1 base from J, the junction contained 6 bases not matched to a gene. The length of the CDR3 is 14 residues. In nucleotides, the CDR3 is TGTGCCACAGACAGGGGGTTTGGCACAGATACGCAGTATTTT. Translation: CATDRGFGTDTQYF.